These T cell receptor beta chains were read from a single sample in a study of T cell responses to AZD1222 COVID-19 vaccine. Assay: immunoSEQ multiplex PCR; the TCRdb copy retains only in-frame clones and omits some. The data show about 140,000 clones, around 90% seen once. Sequenced here: peripheral blood, sampled 28 days after the second AZD1222 dose. The receptors originated from an adult who received the AZD1222 COVID-19 vaccine. Both conserved end residues are part of each CDR3. The D gene is left open where the match is weak. The size of a clone is reported for some rows only, either as once, few or many, or as a class for expanded clones.

D gene: TRBD2
V gene: TRBV3-1/TRBV3-2
CDR3 length: 17
J gene: TRBJ2-7
clone size: -
CDR3 DNA: TGTGCCAGCAGCCAGACTAGCGGGATTCCAGGCGCTAGTGAGCAGTACTTC
CDR3 protein: CASSQTSGIPGASEQYF

D gene: TRBD1
V gene: TRBV3-1/TRBV3-2
CDR3 length: 18
J gene: TRBJ2-1
clone size: -
CDR3 DNA: TGTGCCAGCAGCCAAGAACAGGGGCGGGCTAGCTCCTACAATGAGCAGTTCTTC
CDR3 protein: CASSQEQGRASSYNEQFF

D gene: -
V gene: TRBV6-5
CDR3 length: 16
J gene: TRBJ1-2
clone size: medium-sized
CDR3 DNA: TGTGCCAGCAGTTATAGACCCTCTTCAGTTAACTATGGCTACACCTTC
CDR3 protein: CASSYRPSSVNYGYTF

D gene: -
V gene: TRBV6-2/TRBV6-3
CDR3 length: 15
J gene: TRBJ1-6
clone size: -
CDR3 DNA: TGTGCCAGCATCCCACAGGGTCCTCGGAATTCACCCCTCCACTTT
CDR3 protein: CASIPQGPRNSPLHF

D gene: -
V gene: TRBV6-2/TRBV6-3
CDR3 length: 13
J gene: TRBJ2-2
clone size: few
CDR3 DNA: TGTGCCAGCAGCCGACAGAACACCGGGGAGCTGTTTTTT
CDR3 protein: CASSRQNTGELFF

D gene: -
V gene: TRBV7-6
CDR3 length: 15
J gene: TRBJ1-5
clone size: -
CDR3 DNA: TGTGCCAGCAGCTTAGCCGGAGATAGCAATCAGCCCCAGCATTTT
CDR3 protein: CASSLAGDSNQPQHF

D gene: -
V gene: TRBV12-3/TRBV12-4
CDR3 length: 10
J gene: TRBJ2-7
clone size: -
CDR3 DNA: TGTGCCAGCCCCCTGGGCGAGCAGTACTTC
CDR3 protein: CASPLGEQYF

D gene: -
V gene: TRBV10-3
CDR3 length: 11
J gene: TRBJ2-7
clone size: once
CDR3 DNA: TGTGCCATCGGCAAGCAAGCCGAGCAGTACTTC
CDR3 protein: CAIGKQAEQYF

D gene: -
V gene: TRBV28
CDR3 length: 16
J gene: TRBJ2-7
clone size: -
CDR3 DNA: TGTGCCAGCAGTCCAATCCTCTTTGGGGTCTCCTACGAGCAGTACTTC
CDR3 protein: CASSPILFGVSYEQYF

D gene: TRBD1
V gene: TRBV7-6
CDR3 length: 15
J gene: TRBJ1-2
clone size: -
CDR3 DNA: TGTGCCAGCAGCCCCCTCGAGGCAGGGGGTCATGGCTACACCTTC
CDR3 protein: CASSPLEAGGHGYTF

D gene: -
V gene: TRBV4-2
CDR3 length: 15
J gene: TRBJ2-3
clone size: -
CDR3 DNA: TGTGCCAGCAGCCGGGCGGATTCGAGCACAGATACGCAGTATTTT
CDR3 protein: CASSRADSSTDTQYF

D gene: -
V gene: TRBV2
CDR3 length: 11
J gene: TRBJ2-3
clone size: -
CDR3 DNA: TGTGCCAGCAGTGATCGGCCATCGCAGTATTTT
CDR3 protein: CASSDRPSQYF

D gene: -
V gene: TRBV9
CDR3 length: 13
J gene: TRBJ1-5
clone size: -
CDR3 DNA: TGTGCCAGCAGCTCGGGACCGGGTCAGCCCCAGCATTTT
CDR3 protein: CASSSGPGQPQHF

D gene: -
V gene: TRBV7-8
CDR3 length: 15
J gene: TRBJ1-6
clone size: -
CDR3 DNA: TGTGCCAGCAGCTCCGACCGGCCCTATAATTCACCCCTCCACTTT
CDR3 protein: CASSSDRPYNSPLHF

D gene: -
V gene: TRBV18
CDR3 length: 15
J gene: TRBJ2-1
clone size: -
CDR3 DNA: TGTGCCAGCTCACCACAGGGCGGGACCTACAATGAGCAGTTCTTC
CDR3 protein: CASSPQGGTYNEQFF

D gene: -
V gene: TRBV30
CDR3 length: 13
J gene: TRBJ1-1
clone size: -
CDR3 DNA: TGTGCCTGGAGTGTACTATCAGGGACTGAAGCTTTCTTT
CDR3 protein: CAWSVLSGTEAFF

D gene: TRBD2
V gene: TRBV28
CDR3 length: 15
J gene: TRBJ2-1
clone size: -
CDR3 DNA: TGTGCCAGCAGTTCGGGGGGACTAGATGCCGATGAGCAGTTCTTC
CDR3 protein: CASSSGGLDADEQFF

D gene: -
V gene: TRBV19
CDR3 length: 12
J gene: TRBJ1-6
clone size: -
CDR3 DNA: TGTGCCAGTAGGGGGGGTGATTCACCCCTCCACTTT
CDR3 protein: CASRGGDSPLHF

D gene: -
V gene: TRBV5-8
CDR3 length: 15
J gene: TRBJ2-6
clone size: -
CDR3 DNA: TGTGCCAGCAGCACCCGGCGGGTTGGGGCCAACGTCCTGACTTTC
CDR3 protein: CASSTRRVGANVLTF

D gene: -
V gene: TRBV19
CDR3 length: 14
J gene: TRBJ1-3
clone size: -
CDR3 DNA: TGTGCCAGTAACGATGCAGGGTTGGAAAACACCATATATTTT
CDR3 protein: CASNDAGLENTIYF